The 5 T cell receptor beta chains below all came from one sample that was sequenced in a study of early stage breast cancer tumors. Sequencing was performed with immunoSEQ multiplex PCR; in TCRdb, only in-frame clones are kept and a portion is missing. There are approximately 75,000 clones in the sample; approximately 80% occur only once, and approximately 4.8% lies in the top ten. The sample was blood. The source is a person aged 40 to 49 with breast cancer.

The chain recombines TRBV28 with TRBJ1-5, with a weak D call TRBD1 (6 bases). Per germline, CDR1 MDHEN and CDR2 SYDVKM. The CDR3 runs to 15 residues. V shed 4 bases and J shed 7 bases, with 17 bases lying between them. The CDR3 loop reads CASSSQGPRGQPQHF. CDR3 DNA: TGTGCCAGCAGTTCCCAGGGTCCCAGGGGACAGCCCCAGCATTTT.

The chain combines TRBV5-1 with TRBJ2-1; 7 bases are a match to TRBD2. The CDR3 runs 15 residues. Germline V gives CDR1 SGHRS, CDR2 YFSETQ. After removal of 6 bases from V and 10 bases from J, the junction contained 16 bases not matched to a gene. CDR3 nucleotides: TGCGCCAGCACCCCCGATGGGGGGAGGGCCGGGGAGCAGTTCTTC. Protein product: CASTPDGGRAGEQFF. Full variable domain (remainder filled in from reference TRBV5-1 and TRBJ2-1): KAGVTQTPRYLIKTRGQQVTLSCSPISGHRSVSWYQQTPGQGLQFLFEYFSETQRNKGNFPGRFSGRQFSNSRSEMNVSTLELGDSALYLCASTPDGGRAGEQFFGPGTRLTVL.

This clone was detected once. The gene calls are TRBV30 and TRBJ2-2; D call uncertain. The length of the CDR3 is 13 residues. CDR1 and CDR2 (germline): GTSNPN, SVGIG (reference sequence). V was trimmed by 0 bases and J by 7 bases, leaving 9 bases between them. CDR3 in amino acids: CAWSVRVGGELFF. The CDR3 DNA is TGTGCCTGGAGTGTAAGAGTGGGCGGGGAGCTGTTTTTT.

The chain joins TRBV5-6 to TRBJ1-5, with D unclear. Deletions cut 4 bases from V and 2 bases from J, with 16 bases between. The CDR3 runs to 16 residues. Germline V CDR1 and CDR2: SGHDT, YYEEEE. As DNA, the CDR3 is TGTGCCAGCAGCCCGGGTGTCGGACGGGGCAATCAGCCCCAGCATTTT. This encodes CASSPGVGRGNQPQHF.

The chain joins TRBV10-3 to TRBJ1-4; D gene ambiguous. Trimming took off 2 bases at V and 2 bases at J, with 9 bases between the two ends. The CDR3 runs to 15 residues. Germline CDR1 ENHRY, CDR2 SYGVKD. The CDR3, as DNA: TGTGCCATCAGTGAGAACCCGGCGACTAATGAAAAACTGTTTTTT. Amino acid sequence: CAISENPATNEKLFF.